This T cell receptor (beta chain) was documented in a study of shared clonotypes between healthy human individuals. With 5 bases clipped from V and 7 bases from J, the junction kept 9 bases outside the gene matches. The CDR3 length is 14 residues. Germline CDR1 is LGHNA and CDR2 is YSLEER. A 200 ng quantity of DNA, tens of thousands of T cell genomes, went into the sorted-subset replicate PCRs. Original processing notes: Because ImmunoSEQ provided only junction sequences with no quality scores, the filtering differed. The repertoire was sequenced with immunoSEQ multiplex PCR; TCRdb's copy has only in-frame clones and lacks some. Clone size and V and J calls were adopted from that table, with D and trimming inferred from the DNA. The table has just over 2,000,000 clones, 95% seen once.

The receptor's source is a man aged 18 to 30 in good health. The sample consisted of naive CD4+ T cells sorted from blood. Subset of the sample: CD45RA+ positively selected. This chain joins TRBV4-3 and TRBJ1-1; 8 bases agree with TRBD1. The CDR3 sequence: CASSTNRGFGEAFF. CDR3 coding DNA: TGCGCCAGCAGCACAAACAGGGGGTTCGGTGAAGCTTTCTTT.